This TCR beta chain comes out of a study of T cells in Graves' hyperthyroidism and ophthalmopathy. Study as a whole: At initial diagnosis, before any treatment had begun, peripheral blood was obtained. The study's findings and limits: Researchers report that a 13 V-J model separated ophthalmopathy from stable hyperthyroidism. Also found in blood were most expanded thyroid clonotypes above 0.001. Ophthalmopathy, which appeared later, was predicted by the model a median 6.5 months before onset.

Amplified TCR beta CDR3 regions derived from RNA transcripts. Researchers ran a first-round RT-PCR on the TCR CDR3 using the HTBI primer set. TCRdb re-analysed the multiplex PCR reads in MiXCR, keeping a single row per CDR3 protein. Of 550,000 to 800,000 distinct CDR3 sequences in the sample, approximately 16% were seen once. On this clonotype itself: Antigen specificity is unknown.

Per the germline V gene, CDR1 is DFQATT and CDR2 is SNEGSKA (reference sequence). The CDR3 has 16 residues. V lost 6 bases to trimming and J lost 4 bases; unmatched junction nucleotides: 14. The chain has TRBV20-1 and TRBJ2-3; TRBD2 matches at 9 bases. This TCR was sampled from a man between 18 and 35 years old with Graves' hyperthyroidism. The source material was blood. CDR3 nucleotides: TGCAGTGCCCGAGGGGAGGCTAGCGGGACCTCAGATACGCAGTATTTT. Amino acids: CSARGEASGTSDTQYF.